These 21 T cell receptor beta chains were all obtained from the same sample, sequenced in a study of cytomegalovirus exposure and HLA in healthy donors. Primers: 60 Vbeta forward and 13 Jbeta reverse. TCRdb's table, derived via immunoSEQ multiplex PCR, lists solely in-frame clones and lacks some. The sample includes 100,000 to 150,000 clones, roughly four fifths of them seen just once. Sequencing was performed on PBMCs. Receptors originate from a woman aged 40 to 55 in good health and CMV-seropositive.

The rearrangement uses TRBV5-1 and TRBJ2-2, with 7 bases identical to TRBD2. Per the germline V gene, CDR1 is SGHRS and CDR2 is YFSETQ. J gave up 2 bases and V 5 bases, and 9 bases lay outside the gene matches. This CDR3 has 16 residues. The CDR3 here is CASRPLAALNTGELFF. The DNA for the CDR3 is TGCGCCAGCAGACCGCTAGCGGCGCTCAACACCGGGGAGCTGTTTTTT.

The CDR3, as DNA: TGCGCCAGCAGCCAAGTGTCAGGACAGGGGGCAGGCGGGGAGCTGTTTTTT. Translation: CASSQVSGQGAGGELFF. The gene calls are TRBV4-3 and TRBJ2-2; TRBD1 agrees at 11 bases. CDR1 and CDR2 from the germline V gene are LGHNA and YSLEER. CDR3 size: 17 residues. Trimming removed 1 base from V and 7 bases from J; junction bases left unmatched: 8.

This sequence joins TRBV9 and TRBJ2-2, with 11 bases identical to TRBD2. The CDR3 runs to 16 residues. The germline V gene has CDR1 SGDLS and CDR2 YYNGEE. V was clipped by 3 bases and J by 1 base; unmatched bases: 2. The CDR3 protein is CASSGTSGRNTGELFF. Here the CDR3 DNA reads TGTGCCAGCAGCGGCACTAGCGGGAGGAACACCGGGGAGCTGTTTTTT.

This chain uses TRBV4-3 with TRBJ1-1; no definite D call. The CDR3 has 17 amino acids. Deletions cut 0 bases from V and 1 base from J, with 15 bases between. Per the germline V gene, CDR1 is LGHNA and CDR2 is YSLEER. Here the CDR3 DNA reads TGCGCCAGCAGCCAAGAATTATACGGCGGGAAGAACACTGAAGCTTTCTTT. Its translation: CASSQELYGGKNTEAFF.

The chain is built from TRBV15 and TRBJ2-1, with D perhaps TRBD2 (6 bases). Trimming took off 5 bases at V and 6 bases at J, with 17 bases between the two ends. Germline loops: CDR1 LNHNV, CDR2 YYDKDF (reference sequence). The CDR3 length is 15 residues. CDR3 amino acids: CATSDGSGTPNEQFF. The CDR3 DNA sequence: TGTGCCACCAGCGACGGTAGCGGTACACCCAATGAGCAGTTCTTC. Combining the CDR3 with reference TRBV15 and TRBJ2-1 gives the whole variable domain DAMVIQNPRYQVTQFGKPVTLSCSQTLNHNVMYWYQQKSSQAPKLLFHYYDKDFNNEADTPDNFQSRRPNTSFCFLDIRSPGLGDTAMYLCATSDGSGTPNEQFFGPGTRLTVL.

This clone turned up a few times. A far larger clone is only one base removed, so a read error is likely. Other DNA sequences within the sample encode an identical CDR3. The V gene is TRBV6-1, the J gene TRBJ1-4; TRBD1 matches 7 bases. Looked up from germline, CDR1 is MNHNS and CDR2 is SASEGT. CDR3 length: 15 residues. Written as DNA, the CDR3 is TGTGCCAGCAGTGAATCGGCAGGGGGACCTGAAAACCTGTTTTTT. Its translation: CASSESAGGPENLFF.

The chain uses TRBV6-4 and TRBJ2-7, with 14 bases aligning to TRBD2. Germline CDR1 reads MRHNA; CDR2 reads SNTAGT. This CDR3 is 15 amino acids long. V dropped 4 bases and J dropped 4; count of bases not matched to a gene: 3. CDR3 residues: CASSGGLAGEYEQYF. In DNA, the CDR3 is TGTGCCAGCAGTGGGGGACTAGCGGGAGAGTACGAGCAGTACTTC.

CDR3 amino acids: CASSPGLAGDEQFF. DNA of the CDR3: TGTGCCAGTAGTCCTGGACTAGCGGGTGATGAGCAGTTCTTC. The gene calls are TRBV19 and TRBJ2-1, with 11 bases matching TRBD2. The ends lost 5 bases at V and 8 bases at J; junction bases unmatched: 5. Germline-derived CDR1 and CDR2 are LNHDA and SQIVND (reference sequence). The CDR3 has 14 residues.

The V and J genes are TRBV27 and TRBJ2-7, with TRBD1 as a possible D gene (6 bases). The CDR3 has 15 residues. Trimming cost V 5 bases and J 0 bases, with 14 bases left between them. The germline CDR1 and CDR2 sequences are MNHEY and SMNVEV (reference sequence). In DNA form, the CDR3 reads TGTGCCAGCAGTGCTACAGGGTCCCGCTCCTACGAGCAGTACTTC. Protein: CASSATGSRSYEQYF.

This rearrangement joins TRBV10-3 to TRBJ1-6, with 9 nucleotides matching TRBD1. V gave up 4 bases and J gave up 7 bases; unmatched junction bases: 5. Germline V lookup: CDR1 ENHRY, CDR2 SYGVKD. This CDR3 comprises 15 residues. CDR3 residues: CAISAIQGANSPLHF. The CDR3, as DNA: TGTGCCATCAGTGCCATACAGGGGGCGAATTCACCCCTCCACTTT.

The chain has TRBV2 and TRBJ2-3; 13 bases align to TRBD2. Germline V gives CDR1 SNHLY, CDR2 FYNNEI. The CDR3 runs to 17 residues. V shed 6 bases, J shed 1 base, and the junction held 7 bases outside the gene matches. CDR3 residues: CASSAGTSGKRTDTQYF. The CDR3 DNA sequence: TGTGCCAGCAGCGCCGGGACTAGCGGGAAACGCACAGATACGCAGTATTTT. Full variable domain (remainder filled in from reference TRBV2 and TRBJ2-3): EPEVTQTPSHQVTQMGQEVILRCVPISNHLYFYWYRQILGQKVEFLVSFYNNEISEKSEIFDDQFSVERPDGSNFTLKIRSTKLEDSAMYFCASSAGTSGKRTDTQYFGPGTRLTVL.

The V gene is TRBV21-1, the J gene TRBJ2-5; the tabulated D call, TRBD2, remains unverified against the DNA. The J call is uncertain, as TRBJ2-7 better fits the DNA end. TRBV21-1 is a pseudogene. CDR3 length: 16 residues. CDR3 amino acids: CASSNGRLADNYEQYF. In DNA, the CDR3 is TGTGCCAGCAGCAATGGACGGCTAGCGGACAATTACGAGCAGTACTTC.

This clone has just a few counts. The rearrangement joins TRBV6-5 to TRBJ1-3; tentative D call: TRBD1 (5 bases). Germline V gives CDR1 MNHEY, CDR2 SVGAGI. V was pared by 2 bases and J by 2 bases, with 7 bases between. This CDR3 spans 14 amino acids. The CDR3 nucleotides are TGTGCCAGCAGTTACGGGGGGACTGGAAACACCATATATTTT. It yields the protein CASSYGGTGNTIYF.

This chain joins TRBV9 and TRBJ2-3; TRBD2 matches 8 bases. CDR3 length: 16 residues. CDR1 is SGDLS and CDR2 is YYNGEE in the germline V gene. The ends lost 1 base at V and 2 bases at J; junction bases unmatched: 6. CDR3 bases: TGTGCCAGCAGCGTACGGGAGGGCCTGATCACAGATACGCAGTATTTT. Encoded protein: CASSVREGLITDTQYF.

This clone was observed a single time. The V gene is TRBV7-9, the J gene TRBJ1-1; D may be TRBD1 (6 bases). The V gene lost 5 bases and the J gene lost 4 bases, with 14 bases spanning the gap. CDR3 length: 14 residues. CDR1 and CDR2 from the germline V gene are SEHNR and FQNEAQ (reference sequence). As DNA, the CDR3 is TGTGCCAGCAGCATCCCAGGGGTTTTCACTGAAGCTTTCTTT. Its protein product is CASSIPGVFTEAFF.

The chain is built from TRBV28 and TRBJ1-5; TRBD1 agrees at 7 bases. This CDR3 is built from 14 residues. V was clipped by 3 bases and J by 4 bases; unmatched bases: 3. Per the germline V gene, CDR1 is MDHEN and CDR2 is SYDVKM. Written as DNA, the CDR3 is TGTGCCAGCAGTTTGGGACAGCATAATCAGCCCCAGCATTTT. Translated, it gives CASSLGQHNQPQHF. The full variable domain, with the rest looked up from reference TRBV28 and TRBJ1-5, is DVKVTQSSRYLVKRTGEKVFLECVQDMDHENMFWYRQDPGLGLRLIYFSYDVKMKEKGDIPEGYSVSREKKERFSLILESASTNQTSMYLCASSLGQHNQPQHFGDGTRLSIL.

The chain carries TRBV28 and TRBJ2-3; 9 bases match TRBD2. The CDR3 is made up of 17 amino acids. Losses at the gene ends were 5 bases for V and 2 bases for J; bases not matched to a gene: 11. Per germline, CDR1 MDHEN and CDR2 SYDVKM. This CDR3 is CASSPSPAGGFTDTQYF. The CDR3 nucleotides read TGTGCCAGCAGTCCCTCCCCAGCGGGAGGATTCACAGATACGCAGTATTTT.

The chain couples TRBV7-8 to TRBJ2-1; 10 nucleotides line up with TRBD1. The germline V gene encodes CDR1 SGHVS and CDR2 FQNEAQ. CDR3 size: 16 residues. With 3 bases clipped from V and 4 bases from J, the junction kept 6 bases outside the gene matches. CDR3: CASSLGTGVSYNEQFF. In nucleotides, the CDR3 is TGTGCCAGCAGCTTGGGGACAGGGGTGAGTTACAATGAGCAGTTCTTC.

This chain links TRBV29-1 with TRBJ1-2, with a tentative D call TRBD1 (6 bases). Germline assignment: CDR1 SQVTM and CDR2 ANQGSEA. V lost 2 bases and J lost 3, with 13 bases in between. The CDR3 runs 14 residues. The CDR3 DNA follows: TGCAGCGTTGAATTAAGGGGGACGGACTATGGCTACACCTTC. Protein: CSVELRGTDYGYTF.

This sequence joins TRBV7-8 and TRBJ1-1; D is perhaps TRBD1 (5 bases). With 5 bases removed from V and 2 bases from J, the gap between germline ends came to 12 bases. The germline V gene has CDR1 SGHVS and CDR2 FQNEAQ. This CDR3 has 14 residues. CDR3 nucleotides: TGTGCCAGCAGCGTACTACAGGAAAACACTGAAGCTTTCTTT. It yields the protein CASSVLQENTEAFF.

The V gene is TRBV7-9, the J gene TRBJ1-2, with 10 bases aligning to TRBD1. The CDR3 has 15 residues. The germline V gene has CDR1 SEHNR and CDR2 FQNEAQ (reference sequence). The trim removed 1 base at V and 2 bases at J, leaving 1 base unmatched. Here the CDR3 reads CASSLGQGANYGYTF. The CDR3 DNA reads TGTGCCAGCAGCTTAGGACAGGGGGCCAACTATGGCTACACCTTC.